The 29 T cell receptor beta chains listed next were all sequenced from one sample in a study of OX40 agonist ivuxolimab in advanced cancers. Profiled with immunoSEQ multiplex PCR; TCRdb holds only in-frame clones, not every one. Among tens of thousands of clones, around four fifths were seen once, and the ten largest hold about 1.1%. The sample was CD4+ or CD8+ T cells sorted from blood, taken in a trial of the OX40 agonist ivuxolimab. The receptors stem from an adult with an advanced solid tumor such as melanoma, head and neck, liver or kidney cancer.

The CDR3 region is CASSARDSGREGGYTF. CDR3 nucleotides: TGTGCCAGCAGTGCCCGGGACAGTGGGCGGGAGGGGGGCTACACCTTC. The chain recombines TRBV2 with TRBJ1-2; 7 bases map to TRBD1. CDR3 size: 16 residues. Germline values: CDR1 SNHLY, CDR2 FYNNEI. V shed 4 bases, J shed 8 bases, and the junction held 16 bases outside the gene matches.

CDR3 in DNA: TGTGCCATCAGTGAGGGGGCAGGGGAAGAGACCCAGTACTTC. It yields the protein CAISEGAGEETQYF. V and J are TRBV10-3 and TRBJ2-5, with a possible D match to TRBD1 (6 bases). Deletions cut 2 bases from V and 3 bases from J, with 10 bases between. There are 14 residues in the CDR3. Germline CDR1 ENHRY, CDR2 SYGVKD.

The chain couples TRBV6-6 to TRBJ1-1; the match to TRBD1 covers 8 bases. The CDR3 is 14 amino acids. Germline trimming cut 6 bases from V and 2 bases from J; bases unmatched to any gene: 5. In germline, CDR1 is MNHNY, CDR2 SVGAGI (reference sequence). For the CDR3, the DNA is TGTGCCAGCAGGCAGGGGGCCGCTAACACTGAAGCTTTCTTT. This codes for CASRQGAANTEAFF.

The chain combines TRBV10-3 with TRBJ1-3; unclear D gene. Germline CDR1 ENHRY, CDR2 SYGVKD. The length of the CDR3 is 14 residues. V lost 3 bases, J lost 0 bases, and 6 bases lay in between. The CDR3 sequence: CAISDGSSGNTIYF. The CDR3 nucleotides read TGTGCCATCAGTGACGGCAGCTCTGGAAACACCATATATTTT.

The V call is TRBV5-8, the J call TRBJ1-5; D may be TRBD1 (6 bases). The germline CDR1 and CDR2 sequences are SGHTS and YDEGEE. Trimming removed 1 base from V and 6 bases from J, with 14 bases in between. This CDR3 contains 15 residues. The CDR3 loop reads CASSLYAGVSQPQHF. The CDR3 DNA reads as TGTGCCAGCAGCTTGTACGCAGGGGTTAGTCAGCCCCAGCATTTT.

The chain joins TRBV19 to TRBJ1-2; no firm D call. Trimming took 3 bases from V and 5 from J, leaving 10 bases between them. CDR3 length equals 13 residues. Germline V gene lookup returns CDR1 LNHDA and CDR2 SQIVND (reference sequence). CDR3 sequence: CASSIRAGYGYTF. CDR3 in DNA: TGTGCCAGTAGTATTAGGGCGGGGTATGGCTACACCTTC.

CDR3 nucleotides: TGTGCCAGCAGCTTACAGGGCAGGGATGAAGATACGCAGTATTTT. This codes for CASSLQGRDEDTQYF. The V call is TRBV5-6, the J call TRBJ2-3, with a tentative D call TRBD1 (6 bases). V was shortened by 2 bases and J by 5 bases, with 15 bases between the two germline ends. The CDR3 consists of 15 residues. Germline V gives CDR1 SGHDT, CDR2 YYEEEE. Complete variable domain (other parts from reference TRBV5-6 and TRBJ2-3): DAGVTQSPTHLIKTRGQQVTLRCSPKSGHDTVSWYQQALGQGPQFIFQYYEEEERQRGNFPDRFSGHQFPNYSSELNVNALLLGDSALYLCASSLQGRDEDTQYFGPGTRLTVL.

The chain has TRBV19 and TRBJ1-1; 7 bases map to TRBD1. There are 13 residues in the CDR3. Germline V gene data show CDR1 as LNHDA and CDR2 as SQIVND (reference sequence). V lost 5 bases and J lost 0; bases outside the gene matches: 0. The CDR3 coding sequence is TGTGCCAGTAGTGGACAGGTGAACACTGAAGCTTTCTTT. The encoded protein is CASSGQVNTEAFF.

This sequence joins TRBV2 and TRBJ2-7; TRBD1 is a possible D gene (6 bases). This CDR3 spans 15 amino acids. The V gene's germline CDR1 is SNHLY and CDR2 FYNNEI. Trimming removed 6 bases from V and 0 bases from J, with 15 bases in between. The chain's CDR3 is CASSPYRASSYEQYF. Here the CDR3 DNA reads TGTGCCAGCAGCCCCTACAGGGCCAGCTCCTACGAGCAGTACTTC.

In DNA, the CDR3 is TGTGCCAGCAGCCCTAGGACAGTGGCTAGCACAGATACGCAGTATTTT. Its protein is CASSPRTVASTDTQYF. The chain couples TRBV5-4 to TRBJ2-3; D is perhaps TRBD1 (6 bases). V lost 4 bases and J 0 bases, leaving 15 bases between the germline ends. This CDR3 is built from 16 residues. Looked up from germline, CDR1 is SGHNT and CDR2 is YYREEE (reference sequence).

This chain links TRBV4-3 with TRBJ1-3; possible D gene TRBD1, 5 bases. This CDR3 spans 17 amino acids. Per the germline V gene, CDR1 is LGHNA and CDR2 is YSLEER. V was clipped by 0 bases and J by 1 base, with 13 bases between them. CDR3 amino acids: CASSQDSGTVSGNTIYF. In DNA form, the CDR3 reads TGCGCCAGCAGCCAAGATTCGGGGACGGTTTCTGGAAACACCATATATTTT.

This rearrangement joins TRBV27 to TRBJ2-1; TRBD1 matches 11 bases. Unmatched junction bases numbered 9, after V lost 6 bases and J lost 8 bases. This CDR3 region has 15 residues. CDR1 and CDR2 (germline): MNHEY, SMNVEV (reference sequence). The CDR3 protein is CASRILGQGVHEQFF. CDR3 DNA sequence: TGTGCCAGCAGGATCCTGGGACAGGGGGTCCATGAGCAGTTCTTC.

This chain connects TRBV27 to TRBJ1-6, with 7 nucleotides matching TRBD1. Germline values: CDR1 MNHEY, CDR2 SMNVEV (reference sequence). Trimming at V came to 5 bases and at J to 0 bases, leaving 7 bases not matched to a gene. The CDR3 length is 17 residues. CDR3 in DNA: TGTGCCAGCAGTCTCACAGGGGCCAGCTCCTATAATTCACCCCTCCACTTT. Translation gives CASSLTGASSYNSPLHF.

The V call is TRBV5-4, the J call TRBJ1-5; a possible D gene is TRBD1 (5 bases). V lost 3 bases and J 10 bases, leaving 11 bases between the germline ends. The CDR3 contains 12 residues. Germline V lookup: CDR1 SGHNT, CDR2 YYREEE (reference sequence). CDR3 coding DNA: TGTGCCAGCAGCTACCCCGGGGGACCCCAGCATTTT. It encodes CASSYPGGPQHF.

This chain links TRBV11-2 with TRBJ2-1, with D possibly called TRBD1 or TRBD2 (6 bases each). CDR3 length: 16 residues. Deletions cut 6 bases from V and 5 bases from J, with 20 bases between. CDR1 is SGHAT, CDR2 FQNNGV, per germline. CDR3 nucleotides: TGTGCCAGCAGTCGCCATACAGGGACTGGCGACAATGAGCAGTTCTTC. Its translation is CASSRHTGTGDNEQFF.

The rearrangement joins TRBV7-8 to TRBJ1-1, with 9 bases identical to TRBD1. The germline V gene encodes CDR1 SGHVS and CDR2 FQNEAQ. This CDR3 comprises 14 residues. The junction had 5 bases not matched to a gene; V was cut back by 4 bases and J by 5 bases. The CDR3 spells CASSWGQGGTEAFF. Here the CDR3 DNA reads TGTGCCAGCAGCTGGGGACAGGGAGGGACTGAAGCTTTCTTT.

The gene calls are TRBV27 and TRBJ2-3, with TRBD1 matching 7 bases. From germline, CDR1 is MNHEY and CDR2 SMNVEV (reference sequence). Trimming cost V 8 bases and J 0 bases; bases outside gene matches: 8. The CDR3 is made up of 15 amino acids. This CDR3 is CASGVGTVSTDTQYF. The CDR3 bases are TGTGCCAGCGGCGTAGGGACAGTTAGCACAGATACGCAGTATTTT.

This chain links TRBV14 with TRBJ1-6; D possibly corresponds to TRBD1 (5 bases). CDR3 size: 13 residues. Per germline, CDR1 SGHDN and CDR2 FVKESK. V lost 4 bases and J 7 bases, leaving 8 bases between the germline ends. DNA for the CDR3: TGTGCCAGCAGCCTGACAGTAAATTCACCCCTCCACTTT. This translates into CASSLTVNSPLHF.

V is TRBV6-5 and J is TRBJ1-3; no clear D gene. This CDR3 spans 15 amino acids. Per the germline V gene, CDR1 is MNHEY and CDR2 is SVGAGI. V lost 2 bases to trimming and J lost 4 bases, with 12 bases between them. The CDR3 reads CASSYGRGGGNTIYF. The CDR3 DNA is TGTGCCAGCAGTTACGGGCGGGGAGGAGGAAACACCATATATTTT.

The rearrangement joins TRBV5-1 to TRBJ2-3; 7 nucleotides match TRBD2. The CDR3 runs 15 residues. With 5 bases clipped from V and 0 bases from J, the junction kept 6 bases outside the gene matches. CDR1 SGHRS and CDR2 YFSETQ come from the germline V gene. This CDR3 is CASRRGGSSTDTQYF. In DNA, the CDR3 is TGCGCCAGCAGGCGGGGAGGGTCTAGCACAGATACGCAGTATTTT.

V usage is TRBV7-2 and J usage is TRBJ1-6; possible D gene TRBD1, 5 bases. V was trimmed by 5 bases and J by 8 bases, leaving 16 bases between them. Germline assignment: CDR1 SGHTA and CDR2 FQGNSA. The CDR3 loop spans 15 amino acids. DNA of the CDR3: TGTGCCAGCAGCCCCCGCGGGGGTCAGGATTCACCCCTCCACTTT. It translates to CASSPRGGQDSPLHF. The full variable domain, in which reference TRBV7-2 and TRBJ1-6 provide the parts outside the CDR3, is GAGVSQSPSNKVTEKGKDVELRCDPISGHTALYWYRQSLGQGLEFLIYFQGNSAPDKSGLPSDRFSAERTGGSVSTLTIQRTQQEDSAVYLCASSPRGGQDSPLHFGNGTRLTVT.

The gene calls are TRBV6-1 and TRBJ2-5, with TRBD1 matching over 8 bases. This CDR3 is built from 13 residues. Germline CDR1 is MNHNS and CDR2 is SASEGT. After removal of 7 bases from V and 4 bases from J, the junction contained 5 bases not matched to a gene. CDR3 sequence (DNA): TGTGCCAGCACCAGGGGGCAGGGAGAGACCCAGTACTTC. It codes for CASTRGQGETQYF.

The rearrangement joins TRBV9 to TRBJ1-4; 7 nucleotides align to TRBD1. The CDR3 is 15 amino acids. In germline, CDR1 is SGDLS, CDR2 YYNGEE. J lost 8 bases, V lost 2 bases, and 9 bases had no gene match. CDR3 protein: CASSVDPGGNEKLFF. CDR3 coding DNA: TGTGCCAGCAGCGTCGACCCAGGGGGAAACGAAAAACTGTTTTTT. Full variable domain (missing parts from reference TRBV9 and TRBJ1-4): DSGVTQTPKHLITATGQRVTLRCSPRSGDLSVYWYQQSLDQGLQFLIQYYNGEERAKGNILERFSAQQFPDLHSELNLSSLELGDSALYFCASSVDPGGNEKLFFGSGTQLSVL.

The rearrangement uses TRBV11-2 and TRBJ2-1, with 9 positions matching TRBD2. With V trimmed by 5 bases and J by 10 bases, 6 bases remained unmatched. The CDR3 loop spans 13 amino acids. The V gene's germline CDR1 is SGHAT and CDR2 FQNNGV. Here the CDR3 reads CASSRGLAGEQFF. CDR3 DNA sequence: TGTGCCAGCAGCCGGGGACTAGCAGGAGAGCAGTTCTTC.

This sequence joins TRBV7-9 and TRBJ1-1; D is ambiguous. Germline values: CDR1 SEHNR, CDR2 FQNEAQ (reference sequence). The CDR3 is 13 amino acids. V gave up 1 base and J gave up 10 bases, with 13 bases separating them. CDR3 DNA sequence: TGTGCCAGCAGCTTAGTAGGAAGGGAGGGAGCTTTCTTT. Translation gives CASSLVGREGAFF.

The V call is TRBV7-2, the J call TRBJ1-1; possibly TRBD1 for D (5 bases). V was pared by 6 bases and J by 3 bases, with 11 bases between. Per the germline V gene, CDR1 is SGHTA and CDR2 is FQGNSA. The CDR3 is made up of 13 amino acids. CDR3 residues: CASSKGEDTEAFF. The CDR3 coding sequence is TGTGCCAGCAGTAAAGGGGAGGACACTGAAGCTTTCTTT.

The CDR3 sequence is CASSRGGAGEDTQYF. CDR3 sequence (DNA): TGTGCCAGCAGTCGGGGGGGGGCGGGAGAGGATACGCAGTATTTT. The chain has TRBV6-5 and TRBJ2-3; 8 nucleotides line up with TRBD2. The V and J ends lost 5 bases and 6 bases, in that order; junction bases with no gene match: 10. The length of the CDR3 is 15 residues. Germline CDR1 MNHEY, CDR2 SVGAGI.

This clone appeared once. V usage is TRBV7-9 and J usage is TRBJ2-7, with TRBD1 matching 8 bases. From germline, CDR1 is SEHNR and CDR2 FQNEAQ (reference sequence). The V segment lost 4 bases and the J segment 3 bases; nucleotides outside the gene matches: 5. The CDR3 runs 14 residues. The CDR3 sequence is CASSSHGQGYEQYF. Here the CDR3 DNA reads TGTGCCAGCAGCTCGCACGGACAGGGCTACGAGCAGTACTTC.

This clone was picked up one time. The CDR3 is CASRGGQVRSYEQYF. DNA of the CDR3: TGTGCCAGCCGGGGGGGGCAGGTCAGGTCCTACGAGCAGTACTTC. The chain is built from TRBV27 and TRBJ2-7; TRBD2 matches 8 bases. CDR1 and CDR2 from the germline V gene are MNHEY and SMNVEV (reference sequence). This CDR3 has 15 amino acids. V was pared by 8 bases and J by 1 base, with 10 bases of the junction left unmatched.